One and the same sample provided the 16 T cell receptor beta chains below, sequenced in a study of radiotherapy plus CTLA-4 blockade in lung cancer. TCRdb keeps only in-frame clones here, not all; method: immunoSEQ multiplex PCR. The sample gives 35,000 to 55,000 clones, roughly three quarters of which show up once; about 2.7% is in the top ten. The sequencing used peripheral blood, collected from a patient treated with radiotherapy plus ipilimumab. These receptor sequences come from a human donor with non-small cell lung cancer whose response to radiotherapy plus ipilimumab could not be evaluated.

This rearrangement joins TRBV25-1 to TRBJ2-5; 7 positions agree with TRBD2. J gave up 2 bases and V 4 bases, and 13 bases lay outside the gene matches. Germline CDR1 is MGHDK and CDR2 is SYGVNS. The CDR3 runs to 17 residues. The CDR3 protein is CASSVGLLAAPQETQYF. The CDR3 nucleotides are TGTGCCAGCAGTGTGGGGCTCCTAGCGGCTCCACAAGAGACCCAGTACTTC.

J is TRBJ2-5 and V is TRBV11-3; D call uncertain. Per germline, CDR1 SGHNT and CDR2 YENEEA. This CDR3 comprises 13 residues. Deletions cut 3 bases from V and 5 bases from J, with 10 bases between. Written as DNA, the CDR3 is TGTGCCAGCAGCTTGCGGCCACTTGAGACCCAGTACTTC. As protein: CASSLRPLETQYF.

This chain joins TRBV11-2 and TRBJ2-7; D may be TRBD1 (5 bases). Between the trimmed V and J ends, which lost 5 bases and 5 bases, there was a span of 10 bases. This CDR3 spans 12 amino acids. Germline CDR1 and CDR2: SGHAT and FQNNGV. DNA for the CDR3: TGTGCCAGCAGCCGCCAGGGAAACGAGCAGTACTTC. It is translated as CASSRQGNEQYF.

This chain links TRBV20-1 with TRBJ2-5; TRBD2 might be the D (5 bases). The CDR3 is made up of 11 amino acids. Per the germline V gene, CDR1 is DFQATT and CDR2 is SNEGSKA (reference sequence). V was shortened by 6 bases and J by 10 bases, with 15 bases between the two germline ends. CDR3 in amino acids: CSAQRGSDQYF. In DNA form, the CDR3 reads TGCAGTGCCCAACGGGGTTCGGACCAGTACTTC.

The rearrangement links TRBV2 to TRBJ2-5; D gene uncertain. This CDR3 is 15 amino acids long. V shed 5 bases and J shed 0 bases, with 13 bases lying between them. Per germline, CDR1 SNHLY and CDR2 FYNNEI. As DNA, the CDR3 is TGTGCCAGCAGTTTCCAGGCTACGTACCAAGAGACCCAGTACTTC. Its protein product is CASSFQATYQETQYF. Together with reference TRBV2 and TRBJ2-5, the CDR3 gives the full variable domain: EPEVTQTPSHQVTQMGQEVILRCVPISNHLYFYWYRQILGQKVEFLVSFYNNEISEKSEIFDDQFSVERPDGSNFTLKIRSTKLEDSAMYFCASSFQATYQETQYFGPGTRLLVL.

V is TRBV19 and J is TRBJ2-3; TRBD2 matches 8 bases. V gave up 7 bases and J gave up 4 bases; unmatched junction bases: 7. Germline values: CDR1 LNHDA, CDR2 SQIVND (reference sequence). The CDR3 sequence is 14 residues long. CDR3 region: CASNVAGRPDTQYF. The CDR3 nucleotides read TGTGCCAGTAATGTAGCGGGAAGGCCAGATACGCAGTATTTT.

The V gene is TRBV18, the J gene TRBJ2-5, with D perhaps matching TRBD2 (6 bases). The V gene's germline CDR1 is KGHSH and CDR2 LQKENI. This CDR3 spans 14 amino acids. Trimming cost V 0 bases and J 5 bases, with 10 bases left between them. Here the CDR3 DNA reads TGTGCCAGCTCACCACCGGGACTCTCGGAGACCCAGTACTTC. Residues: CASSPPGLSETQYF.

This clone appeared a single time. The CDR3 DNA is TGTGCCAGCAGCCCTCCGGGACAGGGAGCGATGGGACTGACCGGGGAGCTGTTTTTT. It is translated as CASSPPGQGAMGLTGELFF. This sequence joins TRBV27 and TRBJ2-2; 9 bases map to TRBD1. CDR3 length: 19 amino acids. The ends lost 6 bases at V and 5 bases at J; junction bases unmatched: 19. Germline CDR1 is MNHEY and CDR2 is SMNVEV (reference sequence).

This rearrangement joins TRBV30 to TRBJ1-2; D is undetermined. V was cut by 5 bases and J by 5 bases, with 6 bases left in between. The CDR3 is 10 amino acids. Germline-derived CDR1 and CDR2 are GTSNPN and SVGIG (reference sequence). CDR3 protein: CAWGEYGYTF. The CDR3 DNA reads as TGTGCCTGGGGGGAGTATGGCTACACCTTC.

The V call is TRBV28, the J call TRBJ2-7, with a possible D match to TRBD2 (6 bases). V was shortened by 11 bases and J by 3 bases, with 11 bases between the two germline ends. The CDR3 has 11 amino acids. Germline V gene sequence: CDR1 MDHEN, CDR2 SYDVKM. CDR3 sequence reads: CAAATSYEQYF. CDR3 in DNA: TGTGCCGCTGCGACTAGCTACGAGCAGTACTTC. Based on the CDR3 plus reference TRBV28 and TRBJ2-7, the full variable domain is DVKVTQSSRYLVKRTGEKVFLECVQDMDHENMFWYRQDPGLGLRLIYFSYDVKMKEKGDIPEGYSVSREKKERFSLILESASTNQTSMYLCAAATSYEQYFGPGTRLTVT.

There are a few counts of this clone. The chain is built from TRBV5-1 and TRBJ2-1; 7 bases match TRBD2. The germline gives CDR1 SGHRS, CDR2 YFSETQ. The CDR3 runs to 15 residues. Trimming removed 4 bases from V and 2 bases from J; junction bases left unmatched: 6. The CDR3 bases are TGCGCCAGCAGCCAGAGCGGGGTCGCCTACAATGAGCAGTTCTTC. As protein: CASSQSGVAYNEQFF.

The chain recombines TRBV28 with TRBJ1-1, with D tentatively TRBD1 (5 bases). In germline, CDR1 is MDHEN, CDR2 SYDVKM. V lost 4 bases to trimming and J lost 4 bases, with 7 bases between them. This CDR3 has 12 residues. CDR3 DNA: TGTGCCAGCAGTTGGGGGGGCACTGAAGCTTTCTTT. This codes for CASSWGGTEAFF. The full variable domain, in which reference TRBV28 and TRBJ1-1 provide the parts outside the CDR3, is DVKVTQSSRYLVKRTGEKVFLECVQDMDHENMFWYRQDPGLGLRLIYFSYDVKMKEKGDIPEGYSVSREKKERFSLILESASTNQTSMYLCASSWGGTEAFFGQGTRLTVV.

This clone came up a few times. This chain links TRBV7-2 with TRBJ2-5, with D maybe TRBD1 (7 bases). CDR3 length equals 15 residues. V was shortened by 5 bases and J by 5 bases, with 18 bases between the two germline ends. CDR1 is SGHTA, CDR2 FQGNSA, per germline. The CDR3 nucleotides read TGTGCCAGCAGCCCACGGACAGGCCGGGAGGAGACCCAGTACTTC. Protein sequence: CASSPRTGREETQYF.

The rearrangement uses TRBV28 and TRBJ2-7; 11 bases are shared with TRBD2. With V trimmed by 5 bases and J by 3 bases, 3 bases remained unmatched. Germline V lookup: CDR1 MDHEN, CDR2 SYDVKM. The CDR3 has 14 amino acids. In DNA, the CDR3 is TGTGCCAGCAGTCTAGCGGGAGGACTCTACGAGCAGTACTTC. Its protein is CASSLAGGLYEQYF.

Of note for this clone: The sample carries other DNA sequences with the same CDR3. The chain uses TRBV7-2 and TRBJ1-2; possibly TRBD1 for D (5 bases). V gave up 5 bases and J gave up 4 bases, with 8 bases separating them. The CDR3 consists of 12 residues. Looked up from germline, CDR1 is SGHTA and CDR2 is FQGNSA. In DNA, the CDR3 is TGTGCCAGCAGCCTTCAGGGCTATGGCTACACCTTC. This translates into CASSLQGYGYTF. The whole variable domain, remainder taken from reference TRBV7-2 and TRBJ1-2, is GAGVSQSPSNKVTEKGKDVELRCDPISGHTALYWYRQSLGQGLEFLIYFQGNSAPDKSGLPSDRFSAERTGGSVSTLTIQRTQQEDSAVYLCASSLQGYGYTFGSGTRLTVV.

V usage is TRBV15 and J usage is TRBJ1-1, with 7 nucleotides matching TRBD1. Unmatched junction bases numbered 11, after V lost 1 base and J lost 0 bases. The length of the CDR3 is 18 residues. Per germline, CDR1 LNHNV and CDR2 YYDKDF (reference sequence). The DNA for the CDR3 is TGTGCCACCAGCAGAGGGGTCAGGCAGGGGGATATGAACACTGAAGCTTTCTTT. This translates into CATSRGVRQGDMNTEAFF.